Listed below are T cell receptor beta chains from one sample, sequenced in a study of blood T cells in healthy people across ages. MiXCR was run by TCRdb on the 5' RACE reads, yielding one entry per CDR3 protein. Among 1.5 million to 2 million distinct CDR3 sequences listed, approximately 32% were seen once. The sequenced material came from blood. The receptors here all came from a woman aged 25 to 39 in good health. Both conserved end residues are part of each CDR3. The D gene is left open where the match is weak. Rows give clone size only sometimes, using once, few, many, or a class for an expanded clone.

-,TRBJ1-2,-,13,TRBV12-3/TRBV12-4,TGTGCCAGCAGTTCCCCGGACCGTGCGGGCTACACCTTC,CASSSPDRAGYTF
-,TRBJ2-6,many,14,TRBV27,TGTGCCAGCAGGCCCGGCTCTGGGGCCAACGTCCTGACTTTC,CASRPGSGANVLTF
-,TRBJ2-1,-,15,TRBV27,TGTGCCAGCAGTTTTGTTGTTTCTCCCTACAATGAGCAGTTCTTC,CASSFVVSPYNEQFF
-,TRBJ1-2,many,14,TRBV29-1,TGCAGCGTCAAAACCTGGACGCAGGGAAGGGGCTACACCTTC,CSVKTWTQGRGYTF
-,TRBJ2-1,many,14,TRBV4-1,TGCGCCAGCAGCCACTCGACTAGTTCCGGTGAGCAGTTCTTC,CASSHSTSSGEQFF
TRBD2,TRBJ2-1,-,15,TRBV27,TGTGCCAGCAGTTTCCCCGGGCTAGCGGGAGTTGAGCAGTTCTTC,CASSFPGLAGVEQFF
-,TRBJ2-7,-,13,TRBV5-1,TGCGCCAGCAGCATACAACAGGGAGACGAGCAGTACTTC,CASSIQQGDEQYF
-,TRBJ2-7,-,13,TRBV27,TGTGCCAGCAGTTGGGGCAGAGCCTACGAGCAGTACTTC,CASSWGRAYEQYF
-,TRBJ2-7,-,15,TRBV5-1,TGCGCCAGCAGCTTGGCCTTCAGTCTCCCCTACGAGCAGTACTTC,CASSLAFSLPYEQYF
-,TRBJ2-1,-,16,TRBV7-9,TGTGCCAGCAGTCCTCACGGGGCAGGGTTCTACAATGAGCAGTTCTTC,CASSPHGAGFYNEQFF
TRBD2,TRBJ2-1,few,18,TRBV20-1,TGCAGTGCTATGGGGGTAACGCGGGAGGGCGGATCCTACAATGAGCAGTTCTTC,CSAMGVTREGGSYNEQFF
-,TRBJ1-2,-,15,TRBV3-1,TGTGCCAGCAGCCAAGATCAACAGGGCTACTATGGCTACACCTTC,CASSQDQQGYYGYTF
-,TRBJ2-7,-,16,TRBV4-1,TGCGCCAGCAGCCACGGAGGATCGACGAAAACCTACGAGCAGTACTTC,CASSHGGSTKTYEQYF
-,TRBJ2-7,many,11,TRBV29-1,TGCAGCGTTCAGGGGTCGGGCGAGCAGTACTTC,CSVQGSGEQYF
-,TRBJ2-7,-,13,TRBV4-2,TGTGCCAGCAGCCAAGTGGTAGGAGCCAAGCAGTACTTC,CASSQVVGAKQYF
TRBD1,TRBJ2-5,-,16,TRBV11-2,TGTGCCAGCAGCTTAAGTGGTGGGACAGCCCAAGAGACCCAGTACTTC,CASSLSGGTAQETQYF
TRBD2,TRBJ2-3,few,15,TRBV6-1,TGTGCCAGCAGTACCCAGCGGGGAAGCACAGATACGCAGTATTTT,CASSTQRGSTDTQYF
-,TRBJ2-1,many,16,TRBV4-1,TGCGCCAGCAGCCGATCAGGAGGGAGCTCCTACAATGAGCAGTTCTTC,CASSRSGGSSYNEQFF
-,TRBJ2-5,many,13,TRBV15,TGTGCCACCAGCAGAGATTCTGGAGAGACCCAGTACTTC,CATSRDSGETQYF
-,TRBJ1-6,many,17,TRBV3-1,TGTGCCAGCAGCCAAGATCTCCAGAGCTCCTATAATTCACCCCTCCACTTT,CASSQDLQSSYNSPLHF
TRBD1,TRBJ2-7,-,16,TRBV6-4,TGTGCCAGCAGTGGTGTACAGGGGTTACTCGCCTACGAGCAGTACTTC,CASSGVQGLLAYEQYF
-,TRBJ2-3,few,14,TRBV7-3,TGTGCCAGCAGCACCACGCCTCCCACAGATACGCAGTATTTT,CASSTTPPTDTQYF
TRBD2,TRBJ2-1,few,16,TRBV7-8,TGTGCCAGCAGCTTGCGGTCGCGGGAGGGCCTCAATGAGCAGTTCTTC,CASSLRSREGLNEQFF
-,TRBJ2-1,few,16,TRBV7-3,TGTGCCAGCAGCCTCCGGGGGACTCGCTCCTACAATGAGCAGTTCTTC,CASSLRGTRSYNEQFF